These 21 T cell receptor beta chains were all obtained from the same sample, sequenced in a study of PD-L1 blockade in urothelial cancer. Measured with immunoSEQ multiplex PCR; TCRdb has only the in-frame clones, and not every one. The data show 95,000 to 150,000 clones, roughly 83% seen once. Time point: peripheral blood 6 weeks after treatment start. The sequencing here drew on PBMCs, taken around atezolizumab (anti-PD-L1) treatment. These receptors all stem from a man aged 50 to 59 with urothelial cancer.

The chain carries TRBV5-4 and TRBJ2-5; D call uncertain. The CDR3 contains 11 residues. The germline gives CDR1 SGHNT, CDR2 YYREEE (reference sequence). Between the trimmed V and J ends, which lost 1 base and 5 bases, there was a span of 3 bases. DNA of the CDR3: TGTGCCAGCAGCTTGCTGGAGACCCAGTACTTC. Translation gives CASSLLETQYF.

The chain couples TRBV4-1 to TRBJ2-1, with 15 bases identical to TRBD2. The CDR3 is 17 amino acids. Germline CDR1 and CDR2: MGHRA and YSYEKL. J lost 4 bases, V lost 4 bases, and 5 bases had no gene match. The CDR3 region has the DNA TGCGCCAGCAGCCCTGGACTAGCGGGAGGGCCATACAATGAGCAGTTCTTC. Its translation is CASSPGLAGGPYNEQFF.

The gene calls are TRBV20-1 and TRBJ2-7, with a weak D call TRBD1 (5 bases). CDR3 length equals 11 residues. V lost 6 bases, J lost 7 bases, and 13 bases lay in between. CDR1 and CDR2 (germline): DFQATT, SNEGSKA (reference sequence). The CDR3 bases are TGCAGTGCACAGGACCGGGCGGAGCAGTACTTC. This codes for CSAQDRAEQYF.

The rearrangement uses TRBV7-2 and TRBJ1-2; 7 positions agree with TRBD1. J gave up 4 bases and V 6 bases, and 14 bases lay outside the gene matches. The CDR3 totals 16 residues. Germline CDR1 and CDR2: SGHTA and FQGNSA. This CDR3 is CASSKQGSSSLYGYTF. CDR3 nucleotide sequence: TGTGCCAGCAGTAAACAGGGGTCAAGTTCGCTCTATGGCTACACCTTC.

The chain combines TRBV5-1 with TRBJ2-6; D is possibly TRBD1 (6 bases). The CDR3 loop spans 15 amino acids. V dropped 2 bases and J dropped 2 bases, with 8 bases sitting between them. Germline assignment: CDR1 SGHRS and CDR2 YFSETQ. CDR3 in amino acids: CASSLQGTGANVLTF. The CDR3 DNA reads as TGCGCCAGCAGCTTACAGGGCACTGGGGCCAACGTCCTGACTTTC.

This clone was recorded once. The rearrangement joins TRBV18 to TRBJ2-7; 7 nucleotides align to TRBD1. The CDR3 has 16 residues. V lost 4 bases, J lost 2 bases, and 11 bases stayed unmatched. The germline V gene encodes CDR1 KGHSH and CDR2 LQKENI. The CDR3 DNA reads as TGTGCCAGCTCACACCTCGGACAGGAAAACCCCTACGAGCAGTACTTC. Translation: CASSHLGQENPYEQYF.

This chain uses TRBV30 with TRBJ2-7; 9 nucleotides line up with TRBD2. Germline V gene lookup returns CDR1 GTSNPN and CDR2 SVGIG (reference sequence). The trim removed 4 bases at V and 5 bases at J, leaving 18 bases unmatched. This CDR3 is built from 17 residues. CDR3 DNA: TGTGCCTGGAAAAGATATAGCGGGAGAGGGAGGATGGACGAGCAGTACTTC. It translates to CAWKRYSGRGRMDEQYF.

The CDR3 loop is CASSRGGVGYEQYF. The CDR3 nucleotides read TGTGCCAGCAGCCGAGGAGGGGTTGGCTACGAGCAGTACTTC. The chain joins TRBV7-2 to TRBJ2-7, with D maybe TRBD2 (6 bases). Germline V gene data show CDR1 as SGHTA and CDR2 as FQGNSA. This CDR3 comprises 14 residues. V lost 5 bases, J lost 3 bases, and 14 bases lay in between.

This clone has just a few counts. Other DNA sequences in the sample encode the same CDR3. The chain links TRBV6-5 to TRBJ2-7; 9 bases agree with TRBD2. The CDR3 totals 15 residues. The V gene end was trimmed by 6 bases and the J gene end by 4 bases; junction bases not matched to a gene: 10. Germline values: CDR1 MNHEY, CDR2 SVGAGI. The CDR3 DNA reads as TGTGCCAGCAGCCCCTCCAGCGGGAGGTCTTACGAGCAGTACTTC. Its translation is CASSPSSGRSYEQYF.

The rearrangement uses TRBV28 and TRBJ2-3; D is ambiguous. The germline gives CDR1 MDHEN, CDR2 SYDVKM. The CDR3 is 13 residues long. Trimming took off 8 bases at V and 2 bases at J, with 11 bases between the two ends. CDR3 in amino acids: CASYSLNTDTQYF. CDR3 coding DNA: TGTGCCAGCTACTCACTGAACACAGATACGCAGTATTTT. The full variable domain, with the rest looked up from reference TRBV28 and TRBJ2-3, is DVKVTQSSRYLVKRTGEKVFLECVQDMDHENMFWYRQDPGLGLRLIYFSYDVKMKEKGDIPEGYSVSREKKERFSLILESASTNQTSMYLCASYSLNTDTQYFGPGTRLTVL.

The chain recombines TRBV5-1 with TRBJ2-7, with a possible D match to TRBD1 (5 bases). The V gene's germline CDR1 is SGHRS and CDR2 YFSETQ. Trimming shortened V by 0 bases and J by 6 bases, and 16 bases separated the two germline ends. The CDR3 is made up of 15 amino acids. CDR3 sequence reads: CASSLGAGSYGEQYF. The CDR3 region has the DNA TGCGCCAGCAGCTTGGGGGCAGGGTCATATGGCGAGCAGTACTTC. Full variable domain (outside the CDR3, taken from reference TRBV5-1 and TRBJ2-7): KAGVTQTPRYLIKTRGQQVTLSCSPISGHRSVSWYQQTPGQGLQFLFEYFSETQRNKGNFPGRFSGRQFSNSRSEMNVSTLELGDSALYLCASSLGAGSYGEQYFGPGTRLTVT.

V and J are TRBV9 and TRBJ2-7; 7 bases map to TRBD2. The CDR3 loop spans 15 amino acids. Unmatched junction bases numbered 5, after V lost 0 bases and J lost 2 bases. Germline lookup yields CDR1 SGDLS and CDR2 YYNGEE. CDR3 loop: CASSVGAGAAYEQYF. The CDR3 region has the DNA TGTGCCAGCAGCGTAGGGGCGGGAGCCGCCTACGAGCAGTACTTC.

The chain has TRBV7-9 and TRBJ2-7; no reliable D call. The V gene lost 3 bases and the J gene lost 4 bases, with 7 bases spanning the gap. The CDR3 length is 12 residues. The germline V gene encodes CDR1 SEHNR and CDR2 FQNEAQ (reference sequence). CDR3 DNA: TGTGCCAGCAGCTTGTCCGCGTACGAGCAGTACTTC. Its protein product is CASSLSAYEQYF.

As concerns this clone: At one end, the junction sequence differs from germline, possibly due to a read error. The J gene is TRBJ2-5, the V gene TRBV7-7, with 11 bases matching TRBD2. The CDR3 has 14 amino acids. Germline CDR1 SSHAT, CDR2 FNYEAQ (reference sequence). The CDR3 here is CASSPTSGRQTQYF. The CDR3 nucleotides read TGTGCTAGCAGCCCTACTAGCGGGAGACAGACCCAGTACTTC. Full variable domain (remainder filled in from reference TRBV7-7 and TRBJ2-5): GAGVSQSPRYKVTKRGQDVTLRCDPISSHATLYWYQQALGQGPEFLTYFNYEAQPDKSGLPSDRFSAERPEGSISTLTIQRTEQRDSAMYRCASSPTSGRQTQYFGPGTRLLVL.

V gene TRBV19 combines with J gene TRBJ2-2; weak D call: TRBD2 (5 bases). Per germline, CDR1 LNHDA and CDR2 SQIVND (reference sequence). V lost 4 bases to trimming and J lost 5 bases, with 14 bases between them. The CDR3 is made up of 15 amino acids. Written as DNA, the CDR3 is TGTGCCAGTAGTACAACGCCCGGGAAGACCGGGGAGCTGTTTTTT. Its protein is CASSTTPGKTGELFF. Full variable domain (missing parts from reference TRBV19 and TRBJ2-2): DGGITQSPKYLFRKEGQNVTLSCEQNLNHDAMYWYRQDPGQGLRLIYYSQIVNDFQKGDIAEGYSVSREKKESFPLTVTSAQKNPTAFYLCASSTTPGKTGELFFGEGSRLTVL.

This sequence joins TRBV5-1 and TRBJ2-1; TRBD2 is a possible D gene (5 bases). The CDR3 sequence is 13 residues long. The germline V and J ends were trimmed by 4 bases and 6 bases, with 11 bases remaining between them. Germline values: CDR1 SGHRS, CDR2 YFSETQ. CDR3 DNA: TGCGCCAGCAGCAAAACTAGTCCCAATGAGCAGTTCTTC. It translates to CASSKTSPNEQFF. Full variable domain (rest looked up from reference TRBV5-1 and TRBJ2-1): KAGVTQTPRYLIKTRGQQVTLSCSPISGHRSVSWYQQTPGQGLQFLFEYFSETQRNKGNFPGRFSGRQFSNSRSEMNVSTLELGDSALYLCASSKTSPNEQFFGPGTRLTVL.

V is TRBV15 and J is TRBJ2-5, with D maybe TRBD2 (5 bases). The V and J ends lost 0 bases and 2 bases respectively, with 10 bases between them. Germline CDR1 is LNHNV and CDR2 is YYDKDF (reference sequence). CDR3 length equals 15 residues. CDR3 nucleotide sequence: TGTGCCACCAGCAGAGATTTATCGGGACAAGAGACCCAGTACTTC. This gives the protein CATSRDLSGQETQYF.

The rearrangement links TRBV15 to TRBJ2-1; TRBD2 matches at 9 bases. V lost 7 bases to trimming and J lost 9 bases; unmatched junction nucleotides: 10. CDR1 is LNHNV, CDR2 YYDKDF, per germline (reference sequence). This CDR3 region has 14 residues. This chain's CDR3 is CATTLAGYRPEQFF. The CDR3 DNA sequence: TGTGCCACCACTCTAGCGGGATATAGGCCTGAGCAGTTCTTC.

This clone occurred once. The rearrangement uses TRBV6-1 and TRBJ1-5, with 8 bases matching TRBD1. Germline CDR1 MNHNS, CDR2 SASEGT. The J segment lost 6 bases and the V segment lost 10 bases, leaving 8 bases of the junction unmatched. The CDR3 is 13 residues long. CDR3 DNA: TGTGCCATATCCGACAGGGGCGGTCAGCCCCAGCATTTT. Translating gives CAISDRGGQPQHF.

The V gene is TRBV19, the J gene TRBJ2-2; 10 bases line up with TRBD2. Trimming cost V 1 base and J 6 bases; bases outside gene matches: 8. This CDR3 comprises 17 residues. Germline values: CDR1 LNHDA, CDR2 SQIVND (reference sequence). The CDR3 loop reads CASSIGGLAGVAGELFF. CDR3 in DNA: TGTGCCAGTAGTATAGGGGGTCTAGCGGGAGTGGCCGGGGAGCTGTTTTTT.

CDR3 DNA: TGTGCCAGCTCCCCTAGCGGAGAATACAATGAGCAGTTCTTC. Its translation: CASSPSGEYNEQFF. The chain is built from TRBV28 and TRBJ2-1; 7 bases are a match to TRBD2. CDR1 and CDR2 from the germline V gene are MDHEN and SYDVKM. Trimming removed 8 bases from V and 4 bases from J; junction bases left unmatched: 8. The CDR3 covers 14 residues.